These 8 T cell receptor beta chains were sequenced from one sample in a study of identical twins. Using its own MiXCR run on the 5' RACE reads, TCRdb lists one record per CDR3 protein. The top ten hold less than 12% of the sample, which has around 240,000 distinct CDR3 sequences, 8% to 11% seen once. Sequenced sample: memory T cells sorted from blood. Source of these receptors: a man aged 50-60 years in good health.

In regard to this clonotype: This sequence may be a read error, since a much larger clone differs from it by one base. The genes are TRBV15 and TRBJ2-2, with D possibly TRBD1 on 6 matching bases. This CDR3 spans 14 amino acids. Germline CDR1 reads LNHNV; CDR2 reads YYDKDF (reference sequence). CDR3 DNA sequence: TGTGCCACCAGCAGACAGGGGAACACCGAGGAGCTGTTTTTT. Its protein product is CATSRQGNTEELFF.

This clonotype was observed once. This sequence joins TRBV5-5 and TRBJ1-1; 7 bases match TRBD1. This CDR3 comprises 15 residues. After removal of 4 bases from V and 1 base from J, the junction contained 7 bases not matched to a gene. Looked up from germline, CDR1 is SGHKS and CDR2 is YYEKEE (reference sequence). CDR3 residues: CASSHPGTANTEAFF. Written as DNA, the CDR3 is TGTGCCAGCAGCCATCCAGGGACAGCGAACACTGAAGCTTTCTTT.

The chain links TRBV29-1 to TRBJ1-1, with D perhaps TRBD1 (6 bases). V was pared by 7 bases and J by 4 bases, with 16 bases between. The CDR3 consists of 13 residues. CDR1 is SQVTM and CDR2 is ANQGSEA in the germline V gene. CDR3 sequence: CSAIGQSGTEAFF. The CDR3 coding sequence is TGCAGCGCAATAGGACAGTCAGGCACTGAAGCTTTCTTT.

This clonotype was counted between two and nine times. J is TRBJ2-3 and V is TRBV5-5, with D tentatively TRBD2 (5 bases). The germline CDR1 and CDR2 sequences are SGHKS and YYEKEE (reference sequence). The CDR3 consists of 14 residues. Trimming shortened V by 4 bases and J by 3 bases, and 12 bases separated the two germline ends. The DNA of the CDR3 is TGTGCCAGCAGCCCTCTCCAGCGGACAGATACGCAGTATTTT. Translating it yields CASSPLQRTDTQYF.

This clonotype has at least ten counts. The J gene is TRBJ2-7, the V gene TRBV7-2; 8 bases are a match to TRBD1. With 11 bases clipped from V and 3 bases from J, the junction kept 6 bases outside the gene matches. Germline V gene data show CDR1 as SGHTA and CDR2 as FQGNSA. The CDR3 totals 12 residues. Here the CDR3 DNA reads TGTGCCGTTGACAGGGGAAACTACGAGCAGTACTTC. Translation: CAVDRGNYEQYF.

This clonotype was counted at least ten times. J is TRBJ1-1 and V is TRBV20-1, with D tentatively TRBD1 (5 bases). The CDR3 is 13 residues long. The V end was cut by 6 bases, the J end by 1 base, with 12 bases between. From germline, CDR1 is DFQATT and CDR2 SNEGSKA (reference sequence). The CDR3: CSAEAGANTEAFF. In DNA form, the CDR3 reads TGCAGTGCGGAGGCCGGGGCGAACACTGAAGCTTTCTTT.

This clonotype was detected ten times or more. This rearrangement joins TRBV4-3 to TRBJ2-7; 8 bases are a match to TRBD1. This CDR3 contains 17 residues. Trimming cost V 1 base and J 3 bases; bases outside gene matches: 11. Germline assignment: CDR1 LGHNA and CDR2 YSLEER. CDR3 sequence reads: CASSQAPSFRGHYEQYF. CDR3 DNA sequence: TGCGCCAGCAGCCAAGCCCCGTCCTTCAGGGGGCACTACGAGCAGTACTTC.

V gene TRBV6-1 combines with J gene TRBJ1-4, with 9 bases fitting TRBD1. The germline CDR1 and CDR2 sequences are MNHNS and SASEGT. The CDR3 has 13 amino acids. Unmatched junction bases numbered 3, after V lost 6 bases and J lost 7 bases. The CDR3 nucleotides are TGTGCCAGCAGAACAGGGGGCGGTGAAAAACTGTTTTTT. Protein: CASRTGGGEKLFF.